This TCR beta chain was sequenced during a study of blood T cell repertoires in COVID-19. Overall study: Some COVID-19 samples were acute and others convalescent; all came from the United States, Italy and Spain. T cells, B-cell-depleted T cells, or PBMCs supplied cDNA or gDNA.

V gave up 3 bases and J gave up 9 bases, with 12 bases separating them. Looked up from germline, CDR1 is KGHSH and CDR2 is LQKENI. The CDR3 runs to 14 residues. This clone turned up a few times. Original analysis: Amplified reference gene primers provided the basis for estimating nucleated cell counts. TCRdb's copy holds only in-frame clones and misses some; the assay was immunoSEQ multiplex PCR. Clone size and the V and J calls come from that table; the DNA yielded D and trimming. In the table there are around 130,000 clones, roughly four fifths of which are singletons. Sequenced material: peripheral blood. The chain joins TRBV18 to TRBJ1-6; D not resolved. The receptor was isolated from a human donor in a cohort sampled during active COVID-19. The chain's CDR3 is CASSPSGVGSPLHF. DNA of the CDR3: TGTGCCAGCTCACCCTCCGGTGTTGGTTCACCCCTCCACTTT.